The source of this TCR beta chain is a study of blood T cell repertoires in COVID-19. The wider study: Samples representing acute and convalescent COVID-19 were sourced from the United States, Italy and Spain. T cells, B-cell-depleted T cells, or PBMCs provided the cDNA or gDNA that served as material.

This clone was recorded once. Germline V gene lookup returns CDR1 SGHAT and CDR2 FQNNGV. V lost 0 bases to trimming and J lost 6 bases; unmatched junction nucleotides: 6. The CDR3 loop spans 15 amino acids. Sequencing was performed with immunoSEQ multiplex PCR; in TCRdb, only in-frame clones are kept and a portion is missing. Of around 42,000 clones listed, 90% are singletons. This chain links TRBV11-2 with TRBJ2-5; TRBD2 agrees at 8 bases. The sequence came from a man aged 50-59 years with active COVID-19. Sequencing input: peripheral blood. The chain's CDR3 is CASSLDPSGSQTQYF. CDR3 nucleotides: TGTGCCAGCAGCTTAGATCCTAGCGGGTCCCAGACCCAGTACTTC. Complete variable domain (other parts from reference TRBV11-2 and TRBJ2-5): EAGVAQSPRYKIIEKRQSVAFWCNPISGHATLYWYQQILGQGPKLLIQFQNNGVVDDSQLPKDRFSAERLKGVDSTLKIQPAKLEDSAVYLCASSLDPSGSQTQYFGPGTRLLVL.